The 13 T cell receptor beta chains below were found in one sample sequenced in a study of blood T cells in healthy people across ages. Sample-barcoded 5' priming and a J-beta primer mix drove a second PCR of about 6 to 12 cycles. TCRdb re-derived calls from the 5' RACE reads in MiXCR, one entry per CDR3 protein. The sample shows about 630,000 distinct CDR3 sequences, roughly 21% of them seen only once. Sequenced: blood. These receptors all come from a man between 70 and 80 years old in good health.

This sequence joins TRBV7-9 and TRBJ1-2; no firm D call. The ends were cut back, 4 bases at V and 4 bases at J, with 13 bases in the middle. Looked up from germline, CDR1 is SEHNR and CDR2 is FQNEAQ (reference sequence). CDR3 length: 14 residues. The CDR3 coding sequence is TGTGCCAGCAGCTCGCCAGCGCCTTTCTATGGCTACACCTTC. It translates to CASSSPAPFYGYTF.

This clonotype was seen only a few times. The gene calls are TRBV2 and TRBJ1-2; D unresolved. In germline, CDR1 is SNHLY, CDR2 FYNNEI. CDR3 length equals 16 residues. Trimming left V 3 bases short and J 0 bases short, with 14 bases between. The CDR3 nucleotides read TGTGCCAGCAGTGACGGGTTCGGTAGTCCTAACTATGGCTACACCTTC. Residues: CASSDGFGSPNYGYTF.

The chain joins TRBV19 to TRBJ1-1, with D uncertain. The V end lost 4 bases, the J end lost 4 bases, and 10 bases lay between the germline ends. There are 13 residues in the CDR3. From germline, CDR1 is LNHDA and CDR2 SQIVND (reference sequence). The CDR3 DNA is TGTGCCAGTAGTAAAGGGAGGGCCACTGAAGCTTTCTTT. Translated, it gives CASSKGRATEAFF.

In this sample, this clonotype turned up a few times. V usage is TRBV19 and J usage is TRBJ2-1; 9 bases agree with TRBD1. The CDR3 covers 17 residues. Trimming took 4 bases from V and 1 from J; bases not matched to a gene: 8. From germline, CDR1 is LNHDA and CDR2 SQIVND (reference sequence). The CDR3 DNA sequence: TGTGCCAGTAGTAAGGGACAGGGTATCGGTTCCTACAATGAGCAGTTCTTC. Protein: CASSKGQGIGSYNEQFF.

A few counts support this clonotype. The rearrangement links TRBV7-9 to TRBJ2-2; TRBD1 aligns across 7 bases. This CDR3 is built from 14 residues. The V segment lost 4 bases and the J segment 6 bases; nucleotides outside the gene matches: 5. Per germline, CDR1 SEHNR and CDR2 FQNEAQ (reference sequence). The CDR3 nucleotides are TGTGCCAGCAGCTCACGGCAGGGGGCCGGGGAGCTGTTTTTT. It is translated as CASSSRQGAGELFF.

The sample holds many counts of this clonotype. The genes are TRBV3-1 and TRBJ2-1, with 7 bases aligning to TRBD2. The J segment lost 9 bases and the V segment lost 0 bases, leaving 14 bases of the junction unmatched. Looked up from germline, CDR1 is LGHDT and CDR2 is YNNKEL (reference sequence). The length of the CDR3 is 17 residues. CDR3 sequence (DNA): TGTGCCAGCAGCCAAGATCGGATTCTAGCGGAGGACGGTGAGCAGTTCTTC. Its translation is CASSQDRILAEDGEQFF.

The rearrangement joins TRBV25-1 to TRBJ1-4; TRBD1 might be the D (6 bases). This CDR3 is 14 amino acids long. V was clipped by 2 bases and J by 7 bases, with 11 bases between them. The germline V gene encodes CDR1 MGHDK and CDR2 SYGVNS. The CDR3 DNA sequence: TGTGCCAGCAGTGAAGGGACATCAGCTGAAAAACTGTTTTTT. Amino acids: CASSEGTSAEKLFF.

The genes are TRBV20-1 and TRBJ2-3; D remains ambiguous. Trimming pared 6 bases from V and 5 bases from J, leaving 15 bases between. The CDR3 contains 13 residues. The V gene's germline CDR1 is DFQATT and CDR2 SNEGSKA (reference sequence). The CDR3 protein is CSAPNPSLDTQYF. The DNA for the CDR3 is TGCAGTGCGCCTAATCCGTCCCTAGATACGCAGTATTTT.

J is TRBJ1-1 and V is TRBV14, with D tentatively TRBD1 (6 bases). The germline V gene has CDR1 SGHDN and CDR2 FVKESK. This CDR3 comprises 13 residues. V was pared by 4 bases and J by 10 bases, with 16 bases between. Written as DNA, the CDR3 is TGTGCCAGCAGCCCGGACAGAACGGTAGTAGCTTTCTTT. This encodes CASSPDRTVVAFF.

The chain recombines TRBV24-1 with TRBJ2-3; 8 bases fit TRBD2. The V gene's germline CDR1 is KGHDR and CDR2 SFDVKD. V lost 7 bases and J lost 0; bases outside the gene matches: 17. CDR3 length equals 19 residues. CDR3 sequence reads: CATRGGPDRAGGSTDTQYF. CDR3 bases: TGTGCCACCAGAGGGGGGCCGGACCGCGCGGGAGGTAGCACAGATACGCAGTATTTT.

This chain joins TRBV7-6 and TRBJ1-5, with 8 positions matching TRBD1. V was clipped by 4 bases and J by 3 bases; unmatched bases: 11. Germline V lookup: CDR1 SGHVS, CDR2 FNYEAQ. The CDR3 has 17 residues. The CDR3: CASSSIAGTGFNQPQHF. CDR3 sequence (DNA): TGTGCCAGCAGCTCGATAGCCGGGACAGGCTTCAATCAGCCCCAGCATTTT.

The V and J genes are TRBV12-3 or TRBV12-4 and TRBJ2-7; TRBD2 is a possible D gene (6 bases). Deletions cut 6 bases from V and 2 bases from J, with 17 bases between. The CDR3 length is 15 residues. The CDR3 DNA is TGTGCCAGCAGCTCCCGGGGGACCACCACCTACGAGCAGTACTTC. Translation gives CASSSRGTTTYEQYF.

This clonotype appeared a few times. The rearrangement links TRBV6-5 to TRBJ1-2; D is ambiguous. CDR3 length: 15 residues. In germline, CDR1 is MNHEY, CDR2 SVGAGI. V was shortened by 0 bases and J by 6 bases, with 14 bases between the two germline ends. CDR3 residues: CASSYSRSGADGYTF. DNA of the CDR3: TGTGCCAGCAGTTACTCGAGATCGGGAGCAGATGGCTACACCTTC.